This paragraph reports one TCR beta chain. Its target is unknown. This entry belongs to a study of T cells in Graves' hyperthyroidism and ophthalmopathy. Study findings and constraints: A median 6.5 months before onset, the model predicted ophthalmopathy. Within blood appeared most thyroid clonotypes that had expanded above 0.001.

Amplified TCR beta CDR3 regions came from RNA transcripts. First-round RT-PCR targeting the TCR CDR3 was performed with the HTBI primer set. Each CDR3 protein gets one entry after TCRdb re-called the multiplex PCR reads with MiXCR. The table records 92,000 or so distinct CDR3 sequences, approximately 56% of them present only once. If no ophthalmopathy progression occurred within 18 months, Graves' hyperthyroidism was stable. Diagnosis of hyperthyroidism was new in patients aged 18 to 65, and its duration was under 2 months. The sample comprised blood. The sequence derives from a woman between 35 and 50 years old with Graves' hyperthyroidism.

CDR3 nucleotides: TGTGCCAGCAGCCCGTTTCCCAGGGAGGAAAAACTGTTTTTT. The encoded protein is CASSPFPREEKLFF. This chain joins TRBV7-9 and TRBJ1-4; D perhaps matches TRBD1 (5 bases). Germline V lookup: CDR1 SEHNR, CDR2 FQNEAQ (reference sequence). V shed 5 bases and J shed 8 bases, with 15 bases lying between them. The CDR3 runs 14 residues. The full variable domain, with the rest looked up from reference TRBV7-9 and TRBJ1-4, is DTGVSQNPRHKITKRGQNVTFRCDPISEHNRLYWYRQTLGQGPEFLTYFQNEAQLEKSRLLSDRFSAERPKGSFSTLEIQRTEQGDSAMYLCASSPFPREEKLFFGSGTQLSVL.